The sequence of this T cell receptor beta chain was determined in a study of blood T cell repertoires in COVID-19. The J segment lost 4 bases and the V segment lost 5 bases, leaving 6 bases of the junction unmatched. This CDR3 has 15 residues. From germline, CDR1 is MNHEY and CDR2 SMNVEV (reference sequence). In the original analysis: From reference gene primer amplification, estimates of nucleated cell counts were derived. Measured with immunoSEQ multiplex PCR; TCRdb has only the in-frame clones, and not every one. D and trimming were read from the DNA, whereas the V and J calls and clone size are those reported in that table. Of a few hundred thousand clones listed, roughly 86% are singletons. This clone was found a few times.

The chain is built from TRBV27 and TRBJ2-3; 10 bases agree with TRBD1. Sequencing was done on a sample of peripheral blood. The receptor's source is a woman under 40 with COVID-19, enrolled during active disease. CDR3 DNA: TGTGCCAGCAGTGTCCGACAGGGGGCATCAGATACGCAGTATTTT. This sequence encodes CASSVRQGASDTQYF.